This TCR beta chain originates from a study of T-cell memory formation after mild COVID-19. Germline loops: CDR1 SGHNT, CDR2 YYREEE (reference sequence). This CDR3 contains 15 residues. Trimming took off 0 bases at V and 3 bases at J, with 12 bases between the two ends. TCRdb reprocessed the 5' RACE reads with MiXCR, giving one entry per CDR3 protein. Of hundreds of thousands of distinct CDR3 sequences listed, 25% to 30% are singletons. Input material: PBMCs or a T cell subset sorted from them (not recorded which). The chain recombines TRBV5-4 with TRBJ1-1, with D perhaps matching TRBD1 (5 bases). The receptor was isolated from an adult woman who had mild COVID-19 (a few samples of this study predate the infection). Cell type and time point are not known. In DNA, the CDR3 is TGTGCCAGCAGCTTGGAGCCAGGGTGGGACACTGAAGCTTTCTTT. The encoded protein is CASSLEPGWDTEAFF.